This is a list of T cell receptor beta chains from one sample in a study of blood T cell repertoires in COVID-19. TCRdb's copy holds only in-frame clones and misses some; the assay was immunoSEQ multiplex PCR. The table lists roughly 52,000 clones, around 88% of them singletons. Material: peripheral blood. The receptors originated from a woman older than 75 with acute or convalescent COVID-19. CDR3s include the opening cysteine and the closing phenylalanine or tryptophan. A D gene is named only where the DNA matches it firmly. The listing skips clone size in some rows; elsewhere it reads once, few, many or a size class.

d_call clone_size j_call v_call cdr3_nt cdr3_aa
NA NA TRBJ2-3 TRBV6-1 TGTGCCAGCAGTGAGGAGGGCGGGCGCACAGATACGCAGTATTTT CASSEEGGRTDTQYF
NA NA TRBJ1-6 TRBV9 TGTGCCAGCAGCCGACAGGATAATTCACCCCTCCACTTT CASSRQDNSPLHF
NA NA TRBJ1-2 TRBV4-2 TGTGCCAGCAGCCCCGGGGGATCTACCGTCAACTATGGCTACACCTTC CASSPGGSTVNYGYTF
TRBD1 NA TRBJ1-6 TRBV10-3 TGTGCCATCAGTCACGGGACAGTTAACTCACCCCTCCACTTT CAISHGTVNSPLHF
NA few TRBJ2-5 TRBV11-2 TGTGCCAGCAGCCGCGCAGGCGGCGGGCTAGAGACCCAGTACTTC CASSRAGGGLETQYF
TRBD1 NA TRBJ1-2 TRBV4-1 TGCGCCAGCAGCCAAGCCGAGACAGGGACCTATGGCTACACCTTC CASSQAETGTYGYTF
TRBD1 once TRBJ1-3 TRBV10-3 TGTGCCATCAGTGTTGGTAGGACAGGGCGCACTAATTCTGGAAACACCATATATTTT CAISVGRTGRTNSGNTIYF
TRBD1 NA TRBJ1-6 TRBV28 TGTGCCAGCAGTTCCCAGGACAGGGGGCGGTATTCACCCCTCCACTTT CASSSQDRGRYSPLHF
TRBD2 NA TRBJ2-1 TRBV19 TGTGCCAGTACGGGGGGGGTCCACAATGAGCAGTTCTTC CASTGGVHNEQFF
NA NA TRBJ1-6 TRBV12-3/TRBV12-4 TGTGCCAGCAGCCTTGGGAGTAATTCACCCCTCCACTTT CASSLGSNSPLHF
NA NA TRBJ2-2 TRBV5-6 TGTGCCAGCAGGTCGAGAGGGATGAACACCGGGGAGCTGTTTTTT CASRSRGMNTGELFF
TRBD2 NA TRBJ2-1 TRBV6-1 TGTGCCAGCAGTGAAGCCATGGGCGGGGGGGTGAATGAGCAGTTCTTC CASSEAMGGGVNEQFF
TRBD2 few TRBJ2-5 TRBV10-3 TGTGCCATCAGCGATCGACTAGCTCGGGAGACCCAGTACTTC CAISDRLARETQYF
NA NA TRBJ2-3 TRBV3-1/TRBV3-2 TGTGCCAGCAGCGGTAAAGGCGTAGGGGCAGATACGCAGTATTTT CASSGKGVGADTQYF
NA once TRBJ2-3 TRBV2 TGTGCCAGCATCGGACTCGACACAGATACGCAGTATTTT CASIGLDTDTQYF